The 14 T cell receptor beta chains in this list originate from one sample, sequenced in a study of neurological immune-mediated disorders. TCRdb re-derived calls from the 5' RACE reads in MiXCR, one entry per CDR3 protein. This sample carries 30,000 to 45,000 distinct CDR3 sequences, about a tenth of them seen once, and the ten largest clones take around 7%. Sequences were obtained from PBMCs. Receptor source: a woman aged 30 to 39 with HTLV-1-associated myelopathy (HAM/TSP).

The sample holds many counts of this clonotype. The chain has TRBV5-1 and TRBJ2-7, with TRBD2 matching over 14 bases. The CDR3 sequence is 16 residues long. V dropped 4 bases and J dropped 6; count of bases not matched to a gene: 9. Germline V gene lookup returns CDR1 SGHRS and CDR2 YFSETQ. The CDR3 DNA follows: TGCGCCAGCAGCCCGACTAGCGGGGGGGCTTACTCCGAGCAGTACTTC. Residues: CASSPTSGGAYSEQYF.

This clonotype was seen a handful of times. This chain uses TRBV19 with TRBJ2-5; no clear D gene. Germline CDR1 reads LNHDA; CDR2 reads SQIVND (reference sequence). Trimming removed 3 bases from V and 2 bases from J, with 13 bases in between. The CDR3 has 15 amino acids. The CDR3 is CASSIVVSRQETQYF. The CDR3 nucleotides are TGTGCCAGTAGTATTGTGGTAAGCCGGCAAGAGACCCAGTACTTC.

This clonotype was detected many times. The chain joins TRBV6-5 to TRBJ1-1; D is unresolved. V shed 7 bases and J shed 4 bases, with 7 bases lying between them. CDR1 is MNHEY, CDR2 SVGAGI, per germline. There are 11 residues in the CDR3. CDR3 in amino acids: CASKSRTEAFF. The DNA for the CDR3 is TGTGCCAGCAAGAGCCGCACTGAAGCTTTCTTT.

This clonotype was seen ten or more times. The J gene is TRBJ1-1, the V gene TRBV6-5; the D gene is possibly TRBD1 (5 bases). The ends were cut back, 0 bases at V and 7 bases at J, with 9 bases in the middle. Germline V gene data show CDR1 as MNHEY and CDR2 as SVGAGI. The CDR3 is 13 residues long. This chain's CDR3 is CASSYSGDSEAFF. CDR3 coding DNA: TGTGCCAGCAGTTACTCGGGCGACAGTGAAGCTTTCTTT.

This clonotype was counted only a few times. In DNA, the CDR3 is TGTGCCAGTAGTATCAGGGGACAGGGACGGAGCGACACTGAAGCTTTCTTT. This codes for CASSIRGQGRSDTEAFF. This chain links TRBV19 with TRBJ1-1; 9 bases line up with TRBD1. V lost 3 bases to trimming and J lost 3 bases; unmatched junction nucleotides: 11. The CDR3 totals 17 residues. Germline CDR1 reads LNHDA; CDR2 reads SQIVND (reference sequence).

This clonotype has a count of ten or more. This sequence joins TRBV20-1 and TRBJ1-4; unclear D gene. The CDR3 is 14 amino acids. Looked up from germline, CDR1 is DFQATT and CDR2 is SNEGSKA (reference sequence). V was cut by 3 bases and J by 5 bases, with 13 bases left in between. CDR3 bases: TGCAGTGCTAGTCTTCCCGGAGGGAATGAAAAACTGTTTTTT. Translation gives CSASLPGGNEKLFF.

In its sample, this clonotype was seen many times. This rearrangement joins TRBV5-1 to TRBJ1-4; 9 nucleotides agree with TRBD1. The CDR3 runs to 17 residues. The V and J ends lost 4 bases and 3 bases, in that order; junction bases with no gene match: 10. Germline V gene lookup returns CDR1 SGHRS and CDR2 YFSETQ. The CDR3 DNA is TGCGCCAGCAGCAATGGGGACAGGGTGGCGCCTAATGAAAAACTGTTTTTT. Protein product: CASSNGDRVAPNEKLFF.

By frequency in the sample, this clonotype is medium-sized (0.01 to 0.1%). The chain links TRBV5-1 to TRBJ1-1; D is unresolved. The germline CDR1 and CDR2 sequences are SGHRS and YFSETQ. Trimming pared 0 bases from V and 3 bases from J, leaving 15 bases between. This CDR3 contains 16 residues. The CDR3 sequence is CASSLVGRGRDTEAFF. The CDR3 DNA sequence: TGCGCCAGCAGCTTGGTGGGGAGAGGGAGGGACACTGAAGCTTTCTTT.

This clonotype was counted ten times or more. V usage is TRBV5-4 and J usage is TRBJ1-6; maybe TRBD1 (6 bases). CDR3 size: 15 residues. V gave up 0 bases and J gave up 9 bases, with 13 bases separating them. Germline CDR1 is SGHNT and CDR2 is YYREEE (reference sequence). The CDR3 DNA reads as TGTGCCAGCAGCTTGGACAGGGCGGCGGGTTCACCCCTCCACTTT. It translates to CASSLDRAAGSPLHF.

Comment on this clonotype: One end of the junction does not line up with germline, which may come from a read error. This chain joins TRBV12-3 or TRBV12-4 and TRBJ2-3; 8 positions agree with TRBD2. CDR3 size: 14 residues. This CDR3 reads CDSDGGGATDTQYF. The CDR3 coding sequence is TGTGACAGCGACGGGGGGGGAGCAACAGATACGCAGTATTTT.

Many counts were recorded for this clonotype. The V call is TRBV7-2, the J call TRBJ2-1; 7 bases fit TRBD2. The V segment lost 1 base and the J segment 0 bases; nucleotides outside the gene matches: 0. The CDR3 is made up of 15 amino acids. CDR1 is SGHTA, CDR2 FQGNSA, per germline. CDR3 DNA: TGTGCCAGCAGCTTAGGGGGGGGCTCCTACAATGAGCAGTTCTTC. Its translation: CASSLGGGSYNEQFF.

Ten or more counts support this clonotype. The chain links TRBV20-1 to TRBJ2-7, with 7 bases fitting TRBD1. The CDR3 spans 12 residues. Germline values: CDR1 DFQATT, CDR2 SNEGSKA (reference sequence). The trim removed 4 bases at V and 3 bases at J, leaving 3 bases unmatched. The CDR3 DNA reads TGCAGTGCTAACCGGGACAGCTACGAGCAGTACTTC. Encoded protein: CSANRDSYEQYF.

This clonotype was found many times. J is TRBJ1-1 and V is TRBV18; the D is unclear. V was trimmed by 4 bases and J by 6 bases, leaving 24 bases between them. Germline loops: CDR1 KGHSH, CDR2 LQKENI. The CDR3 sequence is 17 residues long. The CDR3 nucleotides are TGTGCCAGCTCACTACTTTCAGAGGGAAGGAGGTTGCCTGAAGCTTTCTTT. Protein product: CASSLLSEGRRLPEAFF.

In its sample, this clonotype was seen many times. The rearrangement uses TRBV5-1 and TRBJ1-1, with 7 bases identical to TRBD1. Germline V gives CDR1 SGHRS, CDR2 YFSETQ. The CDR3 length is 17 residues. V trimming: 4 bases; J trimming: 1 base; junction bases outside the gene matches: 13. CDR3 nucleotide sequence: TGCGCCAGCAGCAGTAAGACCCGGGACAGCGGGAACACTGAAGCTTTCTTT. Translation gives CASSSKTRDSGNTEAFF.